These 31 T cell receptor beta chains were all obtained from the same sample, sequenced in a study of T cells expressing NK-cell markers. TCRdb processed the 5' RACE reads again and assigns one entry to each CDR3 protein, with no DNA. The sample features 350,000 to 400,000 distinct CDR3 sequences, with approximately 11% in its top ten. The specimen sequenced was blood T cells: a sorted CD56 or NKG2C T cell subset, CD4+ or CD8+ T cells, or bulk PBMC T cells (not recorded which). These receptors all come from a woman aged 50 to 60 in good health.

The rearrangement links TRBV5-1 to TRBJ2-3; the TCRdb call, TRBD1, lacks DNA for checking. The germline gives CDR1 SGHRS, CDR2 YFSETQ. The CDR3 is 15 amino acids. This CDR3 is CASSLGGGALDTQYF.

The V and J genes are TRBV4-1 and TRBJ1-1; TCRdb lists TRBD1, though no DNA is available to test this call. Per germline, CDR1 MGHRA and CDR2 YSYEKL. The CDR3 extends over 14 amino acids. The CDR3 reads CASTPSRENTEAFF.

The rearrangement links TRBV5-8 to TRBJ2-1. The CDR3 covers 13 residues. Germline V gives CDR1 SGHTS, CDR2 YDEGEE. The CDR3 sequence is CASRGLTVDEQFF. The full variable domain, in which reference TRBV5-8 and TRBJ2-1 provide the parts outside the CDR3, is EAGVTQSPTHLIKTRGQQATLRCSPISGHTSVYWYQQALGLGLQFLLWYDEGEERNRGNFPPRFSGRQFPNYSSELNVNALELEDSALYLCASRGLTVDEQFFGPGTRLTVL.

The V call is TRBV20-1, the J call TRBJ2-7; as DNA is missing, the TRBD2 call by TCRdb cannot be tested. This CDR3 has 15 amino acids. Looked up from germline, CDR1 is DFQATT and CDR2 is SNEGSKA (reference sequence). The CDR3 reads CSAKPGLAGGPEQYF.

J is TRBJ2-3 and V is TRBV19; TCRdb's D call of TRBD2 is untestable without DNA. This CDR3 comprises 15 residues. The germline V gene has CDR1 LNHDA and CDR2 SQIVND (reference sequence). CDR3 amino acids: CASTLSGSNTDTQYF.

This sequence joins TRBV7-9 and TRBJ2-1; TCRdb designates TRBD2, a call that cannot be tested without DNA. The CDR3 extends over 16 amino acids. CDR1 SEHNR and CDR2 FQNEAQ come from the germline V gene (reference sequence). CDR3 region: CASSGTSGRRDNEQFF.

V is TRBV3-1 and J is TRBJ2-5; TCRdb's D call of TRBD2 is untestable without DNA. There are 16 residues in the CDR3. The germline gives CDR1 LGHDT, CDR2 YNNKEL (reference sequence). CDR3: CASRPSGRGWGETQYF.

The chain recombines TRBV4-2 with TRBJ2-5; TCRdb selects TRBD2, and the lack of DNA leaves this call unchecked. This CDR3 is 16 amino acids long. Germline V gene data show CDR1 as LGHNA and CDR2 as YNFKEQ. The CDR3: CASSQDFSGSQETQYF.

CDR3 amino acids: CAIRRSSYNEQFF. V usage is TRBV10-2 and J usage is TRBJ2-1. Germline values: CDR1 WSHSY, CDR2 SAAADI. The CDR3 extends over 13 amino acids.

J is TRBJ2-1 and V is TRBV20-1; TCRdb proposes TRBD1, but this gene call is untestable without DNA. The CDR3 sequence is 12 residues long. The germline V gene encodes CDR1 DFQATT and CDR2 SNEGSKA (reference sequence). CDR3 in amino acids: CSAGLQGNEQFF.

The genes are TRBV27 and TRBJ2-7; TCRdb gives TRBD2 as the D gene, but with no DNA this cannot be confirmed. The germline gives CDR1 MNHEY, CDR2 SMNVEV (reference sequence). This CDR3 is built from 15 residues. This CDR3 is CASSHTWGLAVEQYF.

This chain's CDR3 is CASSEVGGYNEQFF. This sequence joins TRBV2 and TRBJ2-1; TCRdb returns TRBD1, unconfirmable since there is no DNA. Germline V gene sequence: CDR1 SNHLY, CDR2 FYNNEI. This CDR3 is 14 amino acids long.

The J gene is TRBJ2-5, the V gene TRBV12-3 or TRBV12-4. The CDR3 runs to 13 residues. The CDR3 is CASSMLDPSAQYF.

CDR3 sequence reads: CASSLEVAGPYNEQFF. J is TRBJ2-1 and V is TRBV5-1; the D call of TRBD2 rests on TCRdb alone, since no DNA is present to check it. The germline V gene encodes CDR1 SGHRS and CDR2 YFSETQ. The CDR3 has 16 residues. Drawing the rest from reference TRBV5-1 and TRBJ2-1, the complete variable domain is KAGVTQTPRYLIKTRGQQVTLSCSPISGHRSVSWYQQTPGQGLQFLFEYFSETQRNKGNFPGRFSGRQFSNSRSEMNVSTLELGDSALYLCASSLEVAGPYNEQFFGPGTRLTVL.

The V call is TRBV24-1, the J call TRBJ2-3; TCRdb selects TRBD2, and the lack of DNA leaves this call unchecked. This CDR3 has 15 amino acids. Germline CDR1 KGHDR, CDR2 SFDVKD. CDR3 amino acids: CAIGRGLADTDTQYF.

The chain links TRBV20-1 to TRBJ2-5; TCRdb lists TRBD2, though no DNA is available to test this call. Looked up from germline, CDR1 is DFQATT and CDR2 is SNEGSKA (reference sequence). The CDR3 runs 15 residues. CDR3 loop: CSARNPAGGLETQYF.

The chain is built from TRBV3-1 and TRBJ1-5. Germline lookup yields CDR1 LGHDT and CDR2 YNNKEL (reference sequence). The CDR3 is made up of 15 amino acids. CDR3: CASSPNLQGNQPQHF.

The J gene is TRBJ2-1, the V gene TRBV5-1; the D gene TCRdb calls, TRBD2, cannot be checked with no DNA. The CDR3 is made up of 16 amino acids. Germline CDR1 reads SGHRS; CDR2 reads YFSETQ. CDR3 amino acids: CASSLAALAGTPEQFF.

This chain uses TRBV6-2 or TRBV6-3 with TRBJ1-5; TCRdb calls TRBD1, which cannot be checked without DNA. In germline, CDR1 is MNHEY, CDR2 SVGEGT. This CDR3 is built from 13 residues. The CDR3 sequence: CASRQQGDGPQHF.

The chain joins TRBV10-1 to TRBJ1-1; without DNA, the TCRdb call of TRBD1 cannot be checked. Per germline, CDR1 WNHNN and CDR2 SYGVQD (reference sequence). CDR3 length: 14 amino acids. CDR3 sequence reads: CASSEDRVIGEAFF.

The chain is built from TRBV12-3 or TRBV12-4 and TRBJ2-3. The CDR3 runs to 13 residues. The CDR3: CASSFMAADTQYF.

This chain connects TRBV12-3 or TRBV12-4 to TRBJ2-5; TCRdb's D call, TRBD2, is unchecked because there is no DNA. CDR3 size: 17 residues. CDR3 protein: CASSLARLAVGKETQYF.

The chain uses TRBV9 and TRBJ2-1; with no DNA, the TCRdb D assignment of TRBD1 cannot be verified. In germline, CDR1 is SGDLS, CDR2 YYNGEE. CDR3 length: 14 residues. The CDR3 region is CASSVDGTSDEQFF.

The rearrangement joins TRBV12-3 or TRBV12-4 to TRBJ1-6; TCRdb's D gene call, TRBD1, goes unchecked for lack of DNA. This CDR3 is 14 amino acids long. The CDR3 sequence is CASSFWGEGSPLHF.

This chain links TRBV27 with TRBJ2-5; TCRdb indicates TRBD2, and absent DNA this call remains unverified. Per the germline V gene, CDR1 is MNHEY and CDR2 is SMNVEV (reference sequence). This CDR3 is 16 amino acids long. The CDR3 spells CASSSLAGGRLETQYF.

The CDR3 sequence is CASSDTPRGSVSTDTQYF. This chain joins TRBV10-1 and TRBJ2-3; TCRdb names TRBD1, which stays unverified in the absence of DNA. Germline CDR1 is WNHNN and CDR2 is SYGVQD (reference sequence). CDR3 length: 18 amino acids.

The chain couples TRBV6-5 to TRBJ2-6. The CDR3 length is 15 residues. CDR1 and CDR2 from the germline V gene are MNHEY and SVGAGI. The CDR3 sequence is CASSSSASGANVLTF.

This chain's CDR3 is CACSRGGYSTDTQYF. The rearrangement joins TRBV30 to TRBJ2-3; TCRdb outputs TRBD1, but without DNA this stays unchecked. Germline CDR1 reads GTSNPN; CDR2 reads SVGIG (reference sequence). This CDR3 comprises 15 residues. The whole variable domain, filled in from reference TRBV30 and TRBJ2-3, reads SQTIHQWPATLVQPVGSPLSLECTVEGTSNPNLYWYRQAAGRGLQLLFYSVGIGQISSEVPQNLSASRPQDRQFILSSKKLLLSDSGFYLCACSRGGYSTDTQYFGPGTRLTVL.

The chain uses TRBV6-5 and TRBJ1-6. The CDR3 totals 13 residues. In germline, CDR1 is MNHEY, CDR2 SVGAGI. CDR3 region: CASRDRDDSPLHF.

This chain links TRBV6-2 or TRBV6-3 with TRBJ2-3; TCRdb's D gene call, TRBD2, goes unchecked for lack of DNA. The CDR3 totals 16 residues. Germline lookup yields CDR1 MNHEY and CDR2 SVGEGT. The CDR3 is CASSSKPSGRTDTQYF.

The chain links TRBV6-2 or TRBV6-3 to TRBJ2-1; as DNA is missing, the TRBD1 call by TCRdb cannot be tested. Germline CDR1 is MNHEY and CDR2 is SVGEGT. This CDR3 is built from 17 residues. CDR3: CASSYQPGTPDYNEQFF.